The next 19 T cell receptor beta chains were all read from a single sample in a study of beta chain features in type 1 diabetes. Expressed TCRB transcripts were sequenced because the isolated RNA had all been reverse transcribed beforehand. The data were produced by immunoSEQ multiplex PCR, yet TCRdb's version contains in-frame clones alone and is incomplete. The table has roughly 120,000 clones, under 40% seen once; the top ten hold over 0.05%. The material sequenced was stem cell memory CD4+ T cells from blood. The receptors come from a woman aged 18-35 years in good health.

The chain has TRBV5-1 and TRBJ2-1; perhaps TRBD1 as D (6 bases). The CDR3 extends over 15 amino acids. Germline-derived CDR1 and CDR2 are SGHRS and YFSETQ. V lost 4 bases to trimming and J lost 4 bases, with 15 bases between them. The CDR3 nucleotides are TGCGCCAGCAGCCTACACTGGACAGCATACAATGAGCAGTTCTTC. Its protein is CASSLHWTAYNEQFF. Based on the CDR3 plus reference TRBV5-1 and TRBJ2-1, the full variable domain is KAGVTQTPRYLIKTRGQQVTLSCSPISGHRSVSWYQQTPGQGLQFLFEYFSETQRNKGNFPGRFSGRQFSNSRSEMNVSTLELGDSALYLCASSLHWTAYNEQFFGPGTRLTVL.

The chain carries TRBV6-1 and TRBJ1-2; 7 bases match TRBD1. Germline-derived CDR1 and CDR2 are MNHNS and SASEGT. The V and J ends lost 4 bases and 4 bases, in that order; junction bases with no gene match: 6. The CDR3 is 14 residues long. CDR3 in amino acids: CASSATGTLYGYTF. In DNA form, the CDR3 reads TGTGCCAGCAGTGCGACAGGGACCCTCTATGGCTACACCTTC.

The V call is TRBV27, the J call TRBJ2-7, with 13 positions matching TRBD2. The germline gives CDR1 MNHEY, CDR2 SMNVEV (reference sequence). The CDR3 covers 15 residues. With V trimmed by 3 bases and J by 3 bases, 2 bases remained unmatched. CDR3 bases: TGTGCCAGCAGTTTCCGGACTAGCGGGAGCTACGAGCAGTACTTC. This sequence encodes CASSFRTSGSYEQYF.

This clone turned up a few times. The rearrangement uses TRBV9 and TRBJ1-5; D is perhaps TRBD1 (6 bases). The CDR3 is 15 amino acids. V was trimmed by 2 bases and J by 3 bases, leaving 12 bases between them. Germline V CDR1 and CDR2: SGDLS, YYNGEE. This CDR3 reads CASSVTGNANQPQHF. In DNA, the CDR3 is TGTGCCAGCAGCGTCACAGGGAACGCCAATCAGCCCCAGCATTTT.

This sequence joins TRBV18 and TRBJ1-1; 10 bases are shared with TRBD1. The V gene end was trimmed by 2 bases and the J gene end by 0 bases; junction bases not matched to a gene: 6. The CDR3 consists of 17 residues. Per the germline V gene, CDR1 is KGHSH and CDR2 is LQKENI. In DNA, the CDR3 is TGTGCCAGCTCACCAGTGACAGGGGGCTACATGAACACTGAAGCTTTCTTT. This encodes CASSPVTGGYMNTEAFF.

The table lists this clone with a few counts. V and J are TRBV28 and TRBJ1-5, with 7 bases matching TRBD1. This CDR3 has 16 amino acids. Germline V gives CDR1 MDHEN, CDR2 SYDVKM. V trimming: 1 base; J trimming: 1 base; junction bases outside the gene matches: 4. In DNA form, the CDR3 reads TGTGCCAGCAGTTTATTCGACAGGGTGAGCAATCAGCCCCAGCATTTT. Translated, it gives CASSLFDRVSNQPQHF.

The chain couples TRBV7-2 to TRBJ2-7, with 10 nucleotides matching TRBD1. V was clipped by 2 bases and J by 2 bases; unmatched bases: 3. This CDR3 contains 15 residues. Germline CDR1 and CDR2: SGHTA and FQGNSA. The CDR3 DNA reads TGTGCCAGCAGCTTACCCGGGACAGGGGCCTACGAGCAGTACTTC. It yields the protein CASSLPGTGAYEQYF.

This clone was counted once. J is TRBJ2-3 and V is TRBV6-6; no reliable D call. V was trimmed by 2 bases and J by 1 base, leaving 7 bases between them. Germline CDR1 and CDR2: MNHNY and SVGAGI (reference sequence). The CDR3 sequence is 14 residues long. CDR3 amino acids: CASSYRQGTDTQYF. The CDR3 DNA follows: TGTGCCAGCAGTTACCGGCAGGGCACAGATACGCAGTATTTT.

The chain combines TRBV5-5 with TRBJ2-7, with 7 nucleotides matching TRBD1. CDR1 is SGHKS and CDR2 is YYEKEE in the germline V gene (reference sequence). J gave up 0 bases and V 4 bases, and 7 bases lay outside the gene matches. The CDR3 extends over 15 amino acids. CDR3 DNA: TGTGCCAGCAGCGTTACAGGGGCGAGCTCCTACGAGCAGTACTTC. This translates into CASSVTGASSYEQYF. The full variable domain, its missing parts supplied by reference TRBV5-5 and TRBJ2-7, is DAGVTQSPTHLIKTRGQQVTLRCSPISGHKSVSWYQQVLGQGPQFIFQYYEKEERGRGNFPDRFSARQFPNYSSELNVNALLLGDSALYLCASSVTGASSYEQYFGPGTRLTVT.

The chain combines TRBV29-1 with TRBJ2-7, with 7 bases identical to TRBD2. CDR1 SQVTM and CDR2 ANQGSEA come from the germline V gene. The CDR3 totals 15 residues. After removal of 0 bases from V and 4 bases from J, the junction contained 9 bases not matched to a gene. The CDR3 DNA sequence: TGCAGCGTTGAAGATAGTAAGCGGGGCCTGTACGAGCAGTACTTC. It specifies CSVEDSKRGLYEQYF.

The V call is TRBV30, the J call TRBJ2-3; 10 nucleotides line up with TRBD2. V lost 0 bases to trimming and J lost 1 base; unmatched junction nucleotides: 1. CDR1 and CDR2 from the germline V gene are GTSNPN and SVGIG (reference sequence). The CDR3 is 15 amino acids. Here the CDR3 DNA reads TGTGCCTGGAGTGTGGGGACTAGCGGCACAGATACGCAGTATTTT. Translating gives CAWSVGTSGTDTQYF.

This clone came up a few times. The CDR3 DNA reads TGTGCCAGCAGTCTCGACATGAACACTGAAGCTTTCTTT. Its protein product is CASSLDMNTEAFF. The chain joins TRBV7-2 to TRBJ1-1, with no clear D. Germline loops: CDR1 SGHTA, CDR2 FQGNSA. The CDR3 consists of 13 residues. The V end was cut by 6 bases, the J end by 0 bases, with 8 bases between.

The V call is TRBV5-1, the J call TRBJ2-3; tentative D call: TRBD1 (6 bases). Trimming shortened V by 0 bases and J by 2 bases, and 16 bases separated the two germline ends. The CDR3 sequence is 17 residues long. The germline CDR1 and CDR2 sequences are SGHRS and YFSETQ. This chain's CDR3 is CASSLEIGTYTTDTQYF. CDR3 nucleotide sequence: TGCGCCAGCAGCTTGGAAATCGGGACATATACCACAGATACGCAGTATTTT.

The CDR3 DNA reads TGCAGCGTTTGGGGACAGGGGGGGGTCACTGAAGCTTTCTTT. Translated, it gives CSVWGQGGVTEAFF. The chain recombines TRBV29-1 with TRBJ1-1; 11 bases match TRBD1. Germline trimming cut 5 bases from V and 4 bases from J; bases unmatched to any gene: 6. The CDR3 spans 14 residues. Germline-derived CDR1 and CDR2 are SQVTM and ANQGSEA.

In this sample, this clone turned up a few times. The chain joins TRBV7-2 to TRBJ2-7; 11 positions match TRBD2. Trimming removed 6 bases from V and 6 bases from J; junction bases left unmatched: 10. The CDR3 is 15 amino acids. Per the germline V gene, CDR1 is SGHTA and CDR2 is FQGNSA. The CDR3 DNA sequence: TGTGCCAGCAGTTCCCGAGGGACTAGCGGCTTCGAGCAGTACTTC. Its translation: CASSSRGTSGFEQYF. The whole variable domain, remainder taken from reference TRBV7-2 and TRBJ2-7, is GAGVSQSPSNKVTEKGKDVELRCDPISGHTALYWYRQSLGQGLEFLIYFQGNSAPDKSGLPSDRFSAERTGGSVSTLTIQRTQQEDSAVYLCASSSRGTSGFEQYFGPGTRLTVT.

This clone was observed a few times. The CDR3 nucleotides are TGTGCCAGTAGGAGATATTTGAACACTGAAGCTTTCTTT. This codes for CASRRYLNTEAFF. J is TRBJ1-1 and V is TRBV19; no definite D call. V lost 6 bases, J lost 0 bases, and 8 bases lay in between. Germline V gene data show CDR1 as LNHDA and CDR2 as SQIVND (reference sequence). The CDR3 spans 13 residues.

The chain's CDR3 is CASSRQGAGNYGYTF. The CDR3 DNA is TGCGCCAGCAGCCGACAGGGGGCAGGAAACTATGGCTACACCTTC. This chain uses TRBV4-3 with TRBJ1-2, with 10 bases fitting TRBD1. From germline, CDR1 is LGHNA and CDR2 YSLEER. The junction had 4 bases not matched to a gene; V was cut back by 4 bases and J by 2 bases. This CDR3 region has 15 residues.

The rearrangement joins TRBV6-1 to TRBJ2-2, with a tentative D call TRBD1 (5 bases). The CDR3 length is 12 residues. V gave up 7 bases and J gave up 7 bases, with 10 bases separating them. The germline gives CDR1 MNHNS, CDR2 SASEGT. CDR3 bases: TGTGCCAGCAATACAGGTTTCGGGGAGCTGTTTTTT. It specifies CASNTGFGELFF.

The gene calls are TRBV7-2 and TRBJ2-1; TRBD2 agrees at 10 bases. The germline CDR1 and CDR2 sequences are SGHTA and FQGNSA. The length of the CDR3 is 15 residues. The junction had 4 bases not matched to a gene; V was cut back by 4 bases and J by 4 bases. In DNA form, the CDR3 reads TGTGCCAGCAGCTCCGGGACTAGCGTTTACAATGAGCAGTTCTTC. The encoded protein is CASSSGTSVYNEQFF.